The 23 T cell receptor beta chains below come from one sample, sequenced in a study of blood T cell repertoires in COVID-19. Measured with immunoSEQ multiplex PCR; TCRdb has only the in-frame clones, and not every one. This table holds some 250,000 clones, just over 85% found once. What was sequenced was peripheral blood. All receptors come from a man under 40 who had recovered from COVID-19.

The chain employs TRBV18 and TRBJ2-7; D may be TRBD1 (6 bases). The ends were cut back, 5 bases at V and 4 bases at J, with 18 bases in the middle. Germline V gene sequence: CDR1 KGHSH, CDR2 LQKENI. The CDR3 length is 15 residues. DNA of the CDR3: TGTGCCAGCTCAACGTTACAGGGTTTTCAATACGAGCAGTACTTC. The encoded protein is CASSTLQGFQYEQYF.

This sequence joins TRBV2 and TRBJ1-1, with 8 nucleotides matching TRBD1. Germline V gives CDR1 SNHLY, CDR2 FYNNEI. The V gene end was trimmed by 1 base and the J gene end by 3 bases; junction bases not matched to a gene: 1. This CDR3 is 14 amino acids long. The CDR3 sequence is CASSEETGDTEAFF. The CDR3, as DNA: TGTGCCAGCAGTGAAGAGACAGGGGACACTGAAGCTTTCTTT.

Comment on this clone: This sample includes further DNA sequences coding for the same CDR3. V is TRBV3-1 (or the pseudogene TRBV3-2) and J is TRBJ2-1; 12 bases fit TRBD2. Germline V CDR1 and CDR2: LGHDT, YNNKEL (reference sequence). The CDR3 runs 14 residues. Trimming cost V 2 bases and J 9 bases; bases outside gene matches: 2. The chain's CDR3 is CASSQMTSGGEQFF. In nucleotides, the CDR3 is TGTGCCAGCAGCCAAATGACTAGCGGGGGTGAGCAGTTCTTC.

This clone was picked up one time. This chain links TRBV30 with TRBJ1-4, with D perhaps matching TRBD1 (5 bases). V shed 0 bases and J shed 5 bases, with 16 bases lying between them. CDR1 and CDR2 from the germline V gene are GTSNPN and SVGIG (reference sequence). The CDR3 covers 16 residues. CDR3 bases: TGTGCCTGGAGTGTACTCGGGACGGGGGGAAATGAAAAACTGTTTTTT. This sequence encodes CAWSVLGTGGNEKLFF.

The J gene is TRBJ2-7, the V gene TRBV7-8; D is perhaps TRBD2 (6 bases). Germline V gene data show CDR1 as SGHVS and CDR2 as FQNEAQ. V lost 5 bases and J lost 7, with 21 bases in between. This CDR3 is built from 15 residues. The CDR3 loop reads CASSREGGTAVEQYF. For the CDR3, the DNA is TGTGCCAGCAGCCGAGAGGGCGGGACGGCGGTTGAGCAGTACTTC.

The rearrangement links TRBV3-1 (or the pseudogene TRBV3-2) to TRBJ2-7, with D possibly matching TRBD2 (7 bases). CDR3 length: 13 residues. Germline V gene sequence: CDR1 LGHDT, CDR2 YNNKEL (reference sequence). The V gene lost 7 bases and the J gene lost 4 bases, with 14 bases spanning the gap. CDR3 coding DNA: TGTGCCAGCAACCCACAGGGAGGGTACGAGCAGTACTTC. Its translation is CASNPQGGYEQYF.

This clone occurred a few times. V is TRBV25-1 and J is TRBJ2-2; possible D gene TRBD1, 5 bases. Deletions cut 1 base from V and 14 bases from J, with 17 bases between. Germline-derived CDR1 and CDR2 are MGHDK and SYGVNS. CDR3 size: 14 residues. CDR3 sequence (DNA): TGTGCCAGCAGTGAATTAAAGACAGTCTCTTCACTGTTTTTT. It translates to CASSELKTVSSLFF.

The chain combines TRBV6-5 with TRBJ1-1; 8 positions agree with TRBD1. The trim removed 0 bases at V and 1 base at J, leaving 4 bases unmatched. The V gene's germline CDR1 is MNHEY and CDR2 SVGAGI. The CDR3 covers 16 residues. The CDR3 loop is CASSYSTGVENTEAFF. The CDR3 DNA follows: TGTGCCAGCAGTTACTCGACAGGGGTAGAGAACACTGAAGCTTTCTTT.

The chain combines TRBV20-1 with TRBJ2-5; 7 bases line up with TRBD2. The V gene's germline CDR1 is DFQATT and CDR2 SNEGSKA (reference sequence). V shed 3 bases and J 4 bases; nucleotides not matched to a gene: 8. The CDR3 runs 14 residues. CDR3 amino acids: CSASLSIAGETQYF. The CDR3 DNA is TGCAGTGCTAGTTTATCGATAGCGGGAGAGACCCAGTACTTC.

The chain recombines TRBV4-1 with TRBJ1-6; weak D call: TRBD1 (6 bases). The CDR3 is 15 residues long. V shed 2 bases and J shed 10 bases, with 15 bases lying between them. CDR1 MGHRA and CDR2 YSYEKL come from the germline V gene. CDR3 DNA: TGCGCCAGCAGCCAAACGACAGGTTTTCTGTCACCCCTCCACTTT. It yields the protein CASSQTTGFLSPLHF.

This sequence joins TRBV19 and TRBJ2-3; 9 bases are shared with TRBD1. CDR1 is LNHDA and CDR2 is SQIVND in the germline V gene (reference sequence). The CDR3 is 16 amino acids. J was trimmed by 3 bases and V by 3 bases; bases with no gene match: 7. The CDR3 here is CASSIRQGVRTDTQYF. CDR3 DNA sequence: TGTGCCAGTAGTATCCGACAGGGGGTCCGTACAGATACGCAGTATTTT.

This clone was counted a single time. The genes are TRBV7-2 and TRBJ1-1; D possibly corresponds to TRBD1 (6 bases). The CDR3 covers 14 residues. Germline CDR1 and CDR2: SGHTA and FQGNSA. The V and J ends lost 2 bases and 4 bases respectively, with 11 bases between them. The CDR3 region is CASSLIRGGTEAFF. As DNA, the CDR3 is TGTGCCAGCAGCTTAATAAGGGGGGGCACTGAAGCTTTCTTT.

The chain recombines TRBV27 with TRBJ1-4; D unresolved. Trimming took 8 bases from V and 2 from J, leaving 9 bases between them. The CDR3 has 13 amino acids. Looked up from germline, CDR1 is MNHEY and CDR2 is SMNVEV (reference sequence). The CDR3 DNA sequence: TGTGCCAGCCGGGTGGCGACTAATGAAAAACTGTTTTTT. Amino acid sequence: CASRVATNEKLFF.

The table lists this clone with a few counts. The rearrangement links TRBV4-3 to TRBJ2-6; possibly TRBD2 for D (5 bases). Trimming shortened V by 4 bases and J by 0 bases, and 13 bases separated the two germline ends. The CDR3 totals 17 residues. Germline values: CDR1 LGHNA, CDR2 YSLEER. The CDR3: CASSPSRAHSGANVLTF. The CDR3 DNA reads as TGCGCCAGCAGCCCCTCGAGGGCCCACTCTGGGGCCAACGTCCTGACTTTC.

The chain couples TRBV19 to TRBJ1-2; TRBD1 is a possible D gene (5 bases). CDR3 size: 15 residues. Germline CDR1 reads LNHDA; CDR2 reads SQIVND (reference sequence). Trimming took 5 bases from V and 3 from J, leaving 16 bases between them. The CDR3 DNA reads as TGTGCCAGTAGTCCCGGACACGCCGGTTACTATGGCTACACCTTC. This translates into CASSPGHAGYYGYTF.

The rearrangement uses TRBV19 and TRBJ1-1, with 9 bases identical to TRBD1. CDR1 is LNHDA and CDR2 is SQIVND in the germline V gene (reference sequence). The length of the CDR3 is 14 residues. With 8 bases clipped from V and 2 bases from J, the junction kept 6 bases outside the gene matches. The CDR3 spells CASGVTGGNTEAFF. CDR3 bases: TGTGCCAGTGGGGTGACAGGGGGTAACACTGAAGCTTTCTTT.

The J gene is TRBJ2-1, the V gene TRBV28, with 9 bases fitting TRBD1. CDR3 length: 14 amino acids. In germline, CDR1 is MDHEN, CDR2 SYDVKM. V was clipped by 5 bases and J by 7 bases; unmatched bases: 6. The CDR3 DNA follows: TGTGCCAGCAGTCCCGGGACAGGGTGGAATGAGCAGTTCTTC. This codes for CASSPGTGWNEQFF.

The chain employs TRBV6-4 and TRBJ2-1, with TRBD2 matching 9 bases. There are 16 residues in the CDR3. CDR1 and CDR2 from the germline V gene are MRHNA and SNTAGT. V lost 6 bases to trimming and J lost 1 base; unmatched junction nucleotides: 7. Here the CDR3 reads CASRTGGGGSYNEQFF. CDR3 nucleotide sequence: TGTGCCAGCAGGACTGGCGGGGGGGGGTCCTACAATGAGCAGTTCTTC.

This clone was detected a few times. The rearrangement uses TRBV18 and TRBJ1-2, with D maybe TRBD1 (5 bases). Between the trimmed V and J ends, which lost 3 bases and 4 bases, there was a span of 15 bases. Germline V gene sequence: CDR1 KGHSH, CDR2 LQKENI. The CDR3 runs to 15 residues. Here the CDR3 reads CASSPGHGDFYGYTF. CDR3 coding DNA: TGTGCCAGCTCACCCGGACACGGAGATTTCTATGGCTACACCTTC. Supplemented by reference TRBV18 and TRBJ1-2, the full variable domain reads NAGVMQNPRHLVRRRGQEARLRCSPMKGHSHVYWYRQLPEEGLKFMVYLQKENIIDESGMPKERFSAEFPKEGPSILRIQQVVRGDSAAYFCASSPGHGDFYGYTFGSGTRLTVV.

The J gene is TRBJ2-2, the V gene TRBV19, with 7 bases aligning to TRBD2. Losses at the gene ends were 5 bases for V and 9 bases for J; bases not matched to a gene: 6. Germline-derived CDR1 and CDR2 are LNHDA and SQIVND (reference sequence). The CDR3 is 13 amino acids. The CDR3, as DNA: TGTGCCAGTAGTCAAGGGACTAACAGGGAGCTGTTTTTT. Translating gives CASSQGTNRELFF. The full variable domain, its missing parts supplied by reference TRBV19 and TRBJ2-2, is DGGITQSPKYLFRKEGQNVTLSCEQNLNHDAMYWYRQDPGQGLRLIYYSQIVNDFQKGDIAEGYSVSREKKESFPLTVTSAQKNPTAFYLCASSQGTNRELFFGEGSRLTVL.

This rearrangement joins TRBV6-5 to TRBJ1-2; 9 nucleotides match TRBD1. Germline CDR1 MNHEY, CDR2 SVGAGI. The CDR3 loop spans 14 amino acids. J gave up 2 bases and V 6 bases, and 4 bases lay outside the gene matches. The CDR3 sequence: CASRGTGTNYGYTF. In nucleotides, the CDR3 is TGTGCCAGCAGGGGGACAGGGACCAACTATGGCTACACCTTC.

The table lists this clone with a few counts. The chain recombines TRBV7-9 with TRBJ1-2; weak D call: TRBD1 (6 bases). The V end was cut by 5 bases, the J end by 3 bases, with 22 bases between. Germline assignment: CDR1 SEHNR and CDR2 FQNEAQ (reference sequence). This CDR3 region has 17 residues. CDR3 sequence: CASSQATLPGHYYGYTF. The CDR3 DNA sequence: TGTGCCAGCAGCCAGGCAACCCTTCCGGGACACTACTATGGCTACACCTTC.

The gene calls are TRBV5-1 and TRBJ2-3; D ambiguous. CDR1 and CDR2 (germline): SGHRS, YFSETQ. Trimming removed 2 bases from V and 0 bases from J, with 13 bases in between. The CDR3 runs 16 residues. Written as DNA, the CDR3 is TGCGCCAGCAGCTTCTCGGGTCTTTCTAGCACAGATACGCAGTATTTT. Translating it yields CASSFSGLSSTDTQYF.